The 13 T cell receptor beta chains in this list originate from one sample, sequenced in a study of blood T cell repertoires in COVID-19. Some clones are missing from TCRdb's copy, which holds only in-frame ones; the method was immunoSEQ multiplex PCR. The sample comprises under 500,000 clones, about 89% of which are singletons, and around 4.4% rests with the top ten. The sample was peripheral blood. All receptors derive from a woman aged 25 to 39 with acute or convalescent COVID-19.

The V and J genes are TRBV5-6 and TRBJ1-2, with 7 bases lining up with TRBD1. With 0 bases clipped from V and 8 bases from J, the junction kept 4 bases outside the gene matches. Germline loops: CDR1 SGHDT, CDR2 YYEEEE. The CDR3 totals 13 residues. DNA for the CDR3: TGTGCCAGCAGCTTGGAGGGACAGTTAGGCTACACCTTC. It specifies CASSLEGQLGYTF.

Turning to this clone: The same CDR3 also results from other DNA sequences found in this sample. V is TRBV27 and J is TRBJ2-1; 9 bases agree with TRBD2. The trim removed 3 bases at V and 10 bases at J, leaving 1 base unmatched. Germline values: CDR1 MNHEY, CDR2 SMNVEV (reference sequence). CDR3 length: 12 residues. CDR3 sequence: CASSLSGGEQFF. The CDR3 DNA reads TGTGCCAGCAGTTTGAGCGGGGGGGAGCAGTTCTTC.

The J gene is TRBJ1-6, the V gene TRBV14, with 9 positions matching TRBD1. This CDR3 is built from 18 residues. Per germline, CDR1 SGHDN and CDR2 FVKESK. V lost 1 base, J lost 5 bases, and 9 bases stayed unmatched. CDR3 nucleotides: TGTGCCAGCAGCCAAGTACTGGGGACAGGGTCTGATAATTCACCCCTCCACTTT. Protein: CASSQVLGTGSDNSPLHF.

This chain uses TRBV7-8 with TRBJ2-2, with D unresolved. CDR3 length: 11 amino acids. The germline V gene encodes CDR1 SGHVS and CDR2 FQNEAQ. V lost 5 bases, J lost 8 bases, and 6 bases lay in between. Here the CDR3 reads CASSHQGELFF. The CDR3 DNA sequence: TGTGCCAGCAGCCACCAGGGGGAGCTGTTTTTT. The entire variable domain, with the rest obtained from reference TRBV7-8 and TRBJ2-2, is as follows: GAGVSQSPRYKVAKRGQDVALRCDPISGHVSLFWYQQALGQGPEFLTYFQNEAQLDKSGLPSDRFFAERPEGSVSTLKIQRTQQEDSAVYLCASSHQGELFFGEGSRLTVL.

The chain is built from TRBV6-1 and TRBJ2-7, with D perhaps TRBD1 (5 bases). The germline CDR1 and CDR2 sequences are MNHNS and SASEGT. The CDR3 contains 13 residues. Trimming pared 2 bases from V and 1 base from J, leaving 6 bases between. CDR3 loop: CASSERGSYEQYF. The CDR3 DNA is TGTGCCAGCAGTGAAAGGGGTTCCTACGAGCAGTACTTC.

CDR3 sequence reads: CASSPDRVHTQYF. In DNA, the CDR3 is TGTGCCAGCAGCCCGGACAGGGTACATACGCAGTATTTT. This chain links TRBV5-6 with TRBJ2-3, with 8 bases lining up with TRBD1. The junction had 5 bases not matched to a gene; V was cut back by 4 bases and J by 7 bases. Germline CDR1 SGHDT, CDR2 YYEEEE. The CDR3 has 13 residues.

The chain joins TRBV4-2 to TRBJ1-6; TRBD1 aligns across 9 bases. The J segment lost 7 bases and the V segment lost 1 base, leaving 2 bases of the junction unmatched. From germline, CDR1 is LGHNA and CDR2 YNFKEQ. CDR3 length: 15 residues. As DNA, the CDR3 is TGTGCCAGCAGCCAAGTGGGACAGGGAAATTCACCCCTCCACTTT. The encoded protein is CASSQVGQGNSPLHF.

The V call is TRBV18, the J call TRBJ1-2; 7 positions agree with TRBD1. Germline V gene sequence: CDR1 KGHSH, CDR2 LQKENI. The CDR3 length is 13 residues. J lost 8 bases, V lost 3 bases, and 6 bases had no gene match. Here the CDR3 DNA reads TGTGCCAGCTCACCCAACAGGGGTCAGGGCTACACCTTC. Protein sequence: CASSPNRGQGYTF.

The chain is built from TRBV3-1 (or the pseudogene TRBV3-2) and TRBJ2-3; D is perhaps TRBD2 (6 bases). CDR1 is LGHDT and CDR2 is YNNKEL in the germline V gene (reference sequence). CDR3 length equals 17 residues. The V gene lost 4 bases and the J gene lost 3 bases, with 20 bases spanning the gap. This CDR3 reads CASSLRTTVSLTDTQYF. In nucleotides, the CDR3 is TGTGCCAGCAGCCTCCGGACTACGGTTTCCCTGACAGATACGCAGTATTTT.

The chain couples TRBV14 to TRBJ1-6; perhaps TRBD1 as D (5 bases). Trimming pared 3 bases from V and 9 bases from J, leaving 12 bases between. The CDR3 runs to 14 residues. Germline V gene data show CDR1 as SGHDN and CDR2 as FVKESK. The CDR3 reads CASSQTLQGSPLHF. As DNA, the CDR3 is TGTGCCAGCAGCCAGACACTCCAGGGTTCACCCCTCCACTTT.

V usage is TRBV5-6 and J usage is TRBJ1-2; TRBD1 aligns across 10 bases. V dropped 3 bases and J dropped 7; count of bases not matched to a gene: 9. Per the germline V gene, CDR1 is SGHDT and CDR2 is YYEEEE. The CDR3 covers 15 residues. Here the CDR3 DNA reads TGTGCCAGCAGCTCCCCCGGGACAGGGGTTTTTGGCTACACCTTC. It codes for CASSSPGTGVFGYTF.

CDR3 sequence (DNA): TGTGCCAGCAGTTTAAGCGTGGAGAGTAACACTGAAGCTTTCTTT. Amino acid sequence: CASSLSVESNTEAFF. The chain carries TRBV28 and TRBJ1-1; D is ambiguous. The CDR3 sequence is 15 residues long. V dropped 2 bases and J dropped 2 bases, with 12 bases sitting between them. Germline CDR1 reads MDHEN; CDR2 reads SYDVKM.

The V call is TRBV10-1, the J call TRBJ2-1; 8 bases match TRBD1. This CDR3 comprises 11 residues. Germline CDR1 and CDR2: WNHNN and SYGVQD (reference sequence). V was clipped by 6 bases and J by 14 bases; unmatched bases: 6. Here the CDR3 DNA reads TGCGCCAGCAGACCGGACAGGGTAGAGTTCTTC. The encoded protein is CASRPDRVEFF.